These T cell receptor beta chains were read from a single sample in a study of vaccination effects on CD4 cells after COVID-19. Clones were sequenced by immunoSEQ multiplex PCR, and TCRdb holds only the in-frame ones, with some missing. Of roughly 41,000 clones in the sample, 66% were seen once. Antigens of these TCRs are unknown. Sequences were derived from CD4+ T cells from PBMCs cultured with HCoV-OC43 spike peptides, sampled before COVID-19 vaccination. The source is a human donor who received a COVID-19 vaccine. Each CDR3 is given with its conserved first and last residue. D genes are given only for firm matches. Clone sizes are given selectively: once, few, many, or a class where the clone is expanded.

v_call,d_call,j_call,clone_size,cdr3_aa,cdr3_nt
TRBV2,NA,TRBJ2-3,NA,CASRVTDTQYF,TGTGCCAGCAGGGTCACAGATACGCAGTATTTT
TRBV5-1,TRBD1,TRBJ1-6,few,CASGTGGSYNSPLHF,TGCGCCAGCGGGACAGGGGGCTCCTATAATTCACCCCTCCACTTT
TRBV6-6,NA,TRBJ1-1,few,CASNQQGTAEAFF,TGTGCCAGCAACCAACAGGGAACCGCTGAAGCTTTCTTT
TRBV11-2,NA,TRBJ2-3,few,CASSQWTTHRATDTQYF,TGTGCCAGCAGCCAATGGACGACCCACAGGGCCACAGATACGCAGTATTTT
TRBV25-1,TRBD2,TRBJ2-7,NA,CASRTSGYEQYF,TGTGCCAGCAGGACTAGCGGCTACGAGCAGTACTTC
TRBV12-3/TRBV12-4,NA,TRBJ1-4,NA,CASSSLSGEKLFF,TGTGCCAGCAGTTCACTCTCGGGGGAAAAACTGTTTTTT
TRBV13,NA,TRBJ2-2,few,CASSLRGTGELFF,TGTGCCAGCAGCTTACGAGGGACCGGGGAGCTGTTTTTT
TRBV20-1,NA,TRBJ1-1,NA,CSASWSGTEAFF,TGCAGTGCTAGTTGGTCGGGCACTGAAGCTTTCTTT
TRBV9,TRBD1,TRBJ2-7,NA,CASSVGWGTGVYEQYF,TGTGCCAGCAGCGTGGGTTGGGGGACAGGGGTCTACGAGCAGTACTTC
TRBV6-5,NA,TRBJ2-7,NA,CASTPDNTYEQYF,TGTGCCAGCACGCCGGACAATACCTACGAGCAGTACTTC
TRBV18,TRBD1,TRBJ1-5,few,CASSPPGQGGNQPQHF,TGTGCCAGCTCACCACCGGGACAGGGGGGCAATCAGCCCCAGCATTTT
TRBV7-2,NA,TRBJ1-5,few,CASSRRRAGSNQPQHF,TGTGCCAGCAGCCGCCGGCGTGCAGGTAGCAATCAGCCCCAGCATTTT
TRBV5-1,TRBD1,TRBJ2-7,NA,CASSLDPGTGRYEQYF,TGCGCCAGCAGCCTCGACCCCGGGACAGGTCGCTACGAGCAGTACTTC
TRBV5-6,NA,TRBJ2-6,NA,CASSFRPRGRGGANVLTF,TGTGCCAGCAGCTTCCGTCCCAGGGGGCGGGGGGGGGCCAACGTCCTGACTTTC
TRBV6-5,NA,TRBJ1-3,NA,CASSYPREEFGNTIYF,TGTGCCAGCAGTTACCCACGCGAGGAATTTGGAAACACCATATATTTT
TRBV5-1,NA,TRBJ1-4,NA,CASSLQDGSEKLFF,TGCGCCAGCAGCTTACAGGATGGGAGTGAAAAACTGTTTTTT
TRBV10-2,TRBD2,TRBJ2-2,NA,CASISGGAHTGELFF,TGCGCCAGCATTAGCGGGGGGGCCCACACCGGGGAGCTGTTTTTT
TRBV7-9,NA,TRBJ1-3,NA,CASSVRTAGNTIYF,TGTGCCAGCAGCGTACGGACAGCTGGAAACACCATATATTTT
TRBV27,TRBD1,TRBJ1-5,few,CASSFIQGENQPQHF,TGTGCCAGCAGTTTCATACAGGGGGAAAATCAGCCCCAGCATTTT
TRBV19,TRBD1,TRBJ1-2,NA,CASSAGTASHYGYTF,TGTGCCAGTAGTGCCGGGACAGCCTCTCACTATGGCTACACCTTC
TRBV10-3,NA,TRBJ1-4,NA,CAISGGVLNEKLFF,TGTGCCATCAGTGGAGGGGTACTTAATGAAAAACTGTTTTTT
TRBV3-1/TRBV3-2,NA,TRBJ1-2,NA,CASSPGSLSYGYTF,TGTGCCAGCAGCCCCGGGTCCCTAAGCTATGGCTACACCTTC
TRBV6-5,NA,TRBJ1-1,NA,CASSYLWGLEAFF,TGTGCCAGCAGTTACCTGTGGGGGCTTGAAGCTTTCTTT
TRBV6-5,TRBD1,TRBJ1-2,NA,CASSYSRTGGGYGYTF,TGTGCCAGCAGTTACTCGAGGACAGGGGGCGGCTATGGCTACACCTTC
TRBV7-8,NA,TRBJ2-1,NA,CASSLRLLANEQFF,TGTGCCAGCAGCCTTCGATTGCTAGCCAATGAGCAGTTCTTC
TRBV6-6,NA,TRBJ2-7,NA,CASSLGAEFSYEQYF,TGTGCCAGCAGTCTCGGGGCGGAATTCTCCTACGAGCAGTACTTC